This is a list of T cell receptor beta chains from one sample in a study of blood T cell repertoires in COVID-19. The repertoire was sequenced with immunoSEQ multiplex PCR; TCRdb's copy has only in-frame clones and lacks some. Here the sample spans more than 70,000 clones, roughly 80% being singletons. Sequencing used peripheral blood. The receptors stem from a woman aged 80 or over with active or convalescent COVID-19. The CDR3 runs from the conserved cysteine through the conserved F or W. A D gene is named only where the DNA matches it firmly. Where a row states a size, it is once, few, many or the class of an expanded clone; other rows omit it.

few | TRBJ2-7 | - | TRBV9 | TGTGCCAGCAGCGTAGGCCCCGACAGCTACGAGCAGTACTTC | CASSVGPDSYEQYF
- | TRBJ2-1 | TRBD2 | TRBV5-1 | TGCGCCAGCAGCCCGATAGAGACTAGCGATGAGCAGTTCTTC | CASSPIETSDEQFF
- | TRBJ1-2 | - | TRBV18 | TGTGCCAGCTCAAGGTCAGGGGAAAGAGGTGGCTACACCTTC | CASSRSGERGGYTF
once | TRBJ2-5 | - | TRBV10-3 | TGTGCCATTAGGGCGACAGGTCAGGAGACCCAGTACTTC | CAIRATGQETQYF
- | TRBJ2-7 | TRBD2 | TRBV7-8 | TGTGCCAGCAGAGGGACTAGCGGGTCCTCGGAGCAGTACTTC | CASRGTSGSSEQYF
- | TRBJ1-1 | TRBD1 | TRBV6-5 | TGTGCCAGCAGTTACAGTTTTTGGACAGGGATGGCAGCTTTCTTT | CASSYSFWTGMAAFF
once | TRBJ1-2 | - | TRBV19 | TGTGCCAGTAGTACGCCCGGGACTGATTATGGCTACACCTTC | CASSTPGTDYGYTF
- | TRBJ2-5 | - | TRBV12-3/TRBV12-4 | TGTGCCAGCAGTTTAAGCTGGCGTGACAGGATGTACTTC | CASSLSWRDRMYF
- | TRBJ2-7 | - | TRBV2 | TGTGCCTCCAGGCCTCTTGGGTCCTACGAGCAGTACTTC | CASRPLGSYEQYF
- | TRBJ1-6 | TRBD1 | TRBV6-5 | TGTGCCAGCAGTTACCGAAGACAGGGAAAGAGTTCACCCCTCCACTTT | CASSYRRQGKSSPLHF
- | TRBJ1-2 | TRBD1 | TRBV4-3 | TGCGCCAGCAGCCACTCGAGTGGGACAGGCGGCTACACCTTC | CASSHSSGTGGYTF
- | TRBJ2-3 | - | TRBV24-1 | TGTGCCACCAGTGATTCGTCAGGGCTAGATACGCAGTATTTT | CATSDSSGLDTQYF
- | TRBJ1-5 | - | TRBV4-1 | TGCGCCAGCAGCCAAGAAACGGCGGATTTTGGCAATCAGCCCCAGCATTTT | CASSQETADFGNQPQHF
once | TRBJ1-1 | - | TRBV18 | TGTGCCAGCTCACCGCGCGTCGAGGGTAAGAACACTGAAGCTTTCTTT | CASSPRVEGKNTEAFF
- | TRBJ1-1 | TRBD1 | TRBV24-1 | TGTGCCACCAGTGATTGGCAGGGGGCGAGAGCTTTCTTT | CATSDWQGARAFF
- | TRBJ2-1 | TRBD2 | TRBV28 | TGTGCCAGCAGTTCGCCAACCTGGACTAGCGGAAGATACAATGAGCAGTTCTTC | CASSSPTWTSGRYNEQFF
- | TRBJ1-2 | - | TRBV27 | TGTGCCAGCTCCTATCGAGGAGCATCTTCTCCTAACTATGGCTACACCTTC | CASSYRGASSPNYGYTF
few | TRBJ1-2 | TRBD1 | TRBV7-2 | TGTGCCAGCAGCTTAGTTCGACAGGGGCCGGGCTACACCTTC | CASSLVRQGPGYTF
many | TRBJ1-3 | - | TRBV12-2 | TGTGCAAGTCGCTTAGCGGGGGCAGGGGCTGGAAACACCATATATTTT | CASRLAGAGAGNTIYF
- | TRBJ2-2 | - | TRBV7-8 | TGTGCCAGCAGCTTGGGCTCGCCCACCGGGGAGCTGTTTTTT | CASSLGSPTGELFF
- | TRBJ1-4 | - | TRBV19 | TGTGCCAGTAGCAACAGGGTGAATGAAAAACTGTTTTTT | CASSNRVNEKLFF
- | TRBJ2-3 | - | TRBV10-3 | TGTGCCATCAGCAACACAGATACGCAGTATTTT | CAISNTDTQYF
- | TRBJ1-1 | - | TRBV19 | TGTGCCAGTAGTTCCAACAGGGAAACTGAAGCTTTCTTT | CASSSNRETEAFF
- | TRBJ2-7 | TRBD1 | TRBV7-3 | TGTGCCAGCAGCTCCGGGACAGGGGAGGCCTACGAGCAGTACTTC | CASSSGTGEAYEQYF
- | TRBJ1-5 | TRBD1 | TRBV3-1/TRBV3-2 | TGTGCCAGCAGCCACGCGGGACAGAATCAGCCCCAGCATTTT | CASSHAGQNQPQHF
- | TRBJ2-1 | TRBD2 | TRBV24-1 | TGTGCCACCAGTGAACGGACTAGCGGGACCGGTGAGCAGTTCTTC | CATSERTSGTGEQFF
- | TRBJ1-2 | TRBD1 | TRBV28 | TGTGCCAGCCAGGGTGGACAGGGAGTCTCTGGCTACACCTTC | CASQGGQGVSGYTF
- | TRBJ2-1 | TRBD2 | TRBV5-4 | TGTGCCAGCAGCCGTCCAAGCGGGGGGGGCGACAATGAGCAGTTCTTC | CASSRPSGGGDNEQFF
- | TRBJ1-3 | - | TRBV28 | TGTGCCAGCAGTCCCTCTTTAATCCCCAGATCCGGAAACACCATATATTTT | CASSPSLIPRSGNTIYF
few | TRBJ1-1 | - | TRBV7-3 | TGTGCCAGCAGCTTTTTTCGGAACACTGAAGCTTTCTTT | CASSFFRNTEAFF
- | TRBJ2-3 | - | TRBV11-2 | TGTGCCAGCAGCTTAGCGGGGTACGATACGCAGTATTTT | CASSLAGYDTQYF
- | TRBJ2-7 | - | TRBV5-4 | TGTGCCAGCAGCTTCGCCGGGTCCGTCGGGCAGTACTTC | CASSFAGSVGQYF
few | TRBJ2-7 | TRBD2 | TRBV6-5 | TGTGCCAGCATCGGGGGGGGGAGTAGGTACGAGCAGTACTTC | CASIGGGSRYEQYF
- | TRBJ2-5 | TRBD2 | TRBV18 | TGTGCCAGCTCACCCATGGGACTAGCGGGAGGGCACCAAGAGACCCAGTACTTC | CASSPMGLAGGHQETQYF
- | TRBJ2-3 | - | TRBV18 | TGTGCCAGCACGGACAAACTCACAGATACGCAGTATTTT | CASTDKLTDTQYF
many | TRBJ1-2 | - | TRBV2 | TGTGCCAGCAGTGAAGGGCCGTATGGCTACACCTTC | CASSEGPYGYTF
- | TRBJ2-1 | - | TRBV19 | TGTGCCACCCGCCGATGGGGGCTTAAGGATGAGCAGTTCTTC | CATRRWGLKDEQFF